The 20 T cell receptor beta chains listed next were all sequenced from one sample in a study of vaccination and CD4 T cells after COVID-19. Cultured CD4+ T cell DNA was sequenced using the Oncomine TCR Beta short-read assay. A single record per CDR3 protein comes from TCRdb applying MiXCR to the PCR reads. The table includes thousands of distinct CDR3 sequences, over 40% detected once. For these receptors, no antigen is known. The treatment was: approximately nine-day PBMC culture with coronavirus spike peptide pools or control peptides (ViraFEST assay). These CD4+ T cells came from an unexposed donor, sampled before the COVID-19 pandemic (2011-2018). Sequencing input: CD4+ T cells from blood, cultured in vitro. The receptors come from a human donor in good health.

The chain combines TRBV18 with TRBJ1-2; D is ambiguous. The CDR3 length is 13 residues. Germline lookup yields CDR1 KGHSH and CDR2 LQKENI. Between the trimmed V and J ends, which lost 1 base and 8 bases, there was a span of 11 bases. In DNA form, the CDR3 reads TGTGCCAGCTCACCACTCTCAGGTGACGGCTACACCTTC. Translated: CASSPLSGDGYTF.

The chain carries TRBV10-1 and TRBJ2-3, with a weak D call TRBD1 (6 bases). Germline-derived CDR1 and CDR2 are WNHNN and SYGVQD (reference sequence). Deletions cut 2 bases from V and 2 bases from J, with 8 bases between. The CDR3 covers 14 residues. The CDR3 DNA is TGCGCCAGCAGTGAGGGACAGTCCACAGATACGCAGTATTTT. Protein sequence: CASSEGQSTDTQYF.

This clonotype turned up a few times. The V gene is TRBV12-3 or TRBV12-4, the J gene TRBJ2-3; possible D gene TRBD2, 6 bases. The length of the CDR3 is 13 residues. Trimming removed 5 bases from V and 10 bases from J, with 16 bases in between. CDR3 sequence reads: CASSEGLFLAQYF. The CDR3 region has the DNA TGTGCCAGCAGTGAGGGACTGTTCCTGGCGCAGTATTTT.

J is TRBJ2-7 and V is TRBV7-2; TRBD2 aligns across 10 bases. Germline V gives CDR1 SGHTA, CDR2 FQGNSA. This CDR3 has 18 amino acids. V shed 1 base and J 3 bases; nucleotides not matched to a gene: 12. The CDR3 DNA is TGTGCCAGCAGCTTAGGGACTAGCGGAAGAAGGCATGGCTACGAGCAGTACTTC. Encoded protein: CASSLGTSGRRHGYEQYF.

The CDR3, as DNA: TGTGCCAGCACCCCCGGACGGGCTTTTGGAGAGACCCAGTACTTC. This gives the protein CASTPGRAFGETQYF. The rearrangement links TRBV28 to TRBJ2-5, with D unresolved. The V gene's germline CDR1 is MDHEN and CDR2 SYDVKM. The CDR3 spans 15 residues. Trimming left V 7 bases short and J 4 bases short, with 19 bases between.

The rearrangement uses TRBV7-9 and TRBJ1-2; no firm D call. CDR1 and CDR2 (germline): SEHNR, FQNEAQ (reference sequence). V was clipped by 0 bases and J by 7 bases, with 9 bases between them. This CDR3 is built from 13 residues. The CDR3 sequence is CASSLALRSGYTF. The CDR3 region has the DNA TGTGCCAGCAGCTTAGCGTTAAGGTCTGGCTACACCTTC.

J is TRBJ1-1 and V is TRBV7-9; D gene unclear. Germline CDR1 SEHNR, CDR2 FQNEAQ (reference sequence). V was pared by 0 bases and J by 0 bases, with 5 bases between. CDR3 length equals 14 residues. CDR3 amino acids: CASSLAQVNTEAFF. In DNA form, the CDR3 reads TGTGCCAGCAGCTTAGCGCAAGTGAACACTGAAGCTTTCTTT.

Here the CDR3 reads CASIRFARAEAFF. DNA of the CDR3: TGTGCCAGCATCCGGTTCGCGCGCGCTGAAGCTTTCTTT. This chain links TRBV7-6 with TRBJ1-1; D not resolved. CDR1 is SGHVS and CDR2 is FNYEAQ in the germline V gene. The V end lost 7 bases, the J end lost 6 bases, and 15 bases lay between the germline ends. This CDR3 contains 13 residues.

This clonotype appeared once. The chain uses TRBV27 and TRBJ2-3, with D possibly TRBD2 on 6 matching bases. This CDR3 comprises 15 residues. The germline V gene has CDR1 MNHEY and CDR2 SMNVEV (reference sequence). Trimming removed 8 bases from V and 0 bases from J, with 15 bases in between. In nucleotides, the CDR3 is TGTGCCAGCCGAAGAAGGAGGGAAAGCACAGATACGCAGTATTTT. It encodes CASRRRRESTDTQYF.

The chain couples TRBV12-3 or TRBV12-4 to TRBJ2-7; D is undetermined. V gave up 3 bases and J gave up 3 bases, with 12 bases separating them. The CDR3 has 14 amino acids. For the CDR3, the DNA is TGTGCCAGCAGTTTCGGCCTCAACAGCTACGAGCAGTACTTC. Amino acid sequence: CASSFGLNSYEQYF.

The chain links TRBV7-8 to TRBJ1-2; D possibly corresponds to TRBD1 (6 bases). Trimming removed 6 bases at V and 4 bases at J, with 15 bases between. The germline V gene encodes CDR1 SGHVS and CDR2 FQNEAQ. The CDR3 has 14 amino acids. The CDR3 reads CASSPRQDPYGYTF. DNA for the CDR3: TGTGCCAGCAGTCCCCGACAGGACCCCTATGGCTACACCTTC.

The J gene is TRBJ2-1, the V gene TRBV7-2; no clear D gene. The CDR3 has 11 amino acids. With 2 bases removed from V and 7 bases from J, the gap between germline ends came to 3 bases. Per the germline V gene, CDR1 is SGHTA and CDR2 is FQGNSA. CDR3 in amino acids: CASSLMNEQFF. CDR3 coding DNA: TGTGCCAGCAGCTTAATGAATGAGCAGTTCTTC.

The chain has TRBV28 and TRBJ1-5; D remains unclear. The CDR3 covers 16 residues. Per the germline V gene, CDR1 is MDHEN and CDR2 is SYDVKM. Trimming stripped 2 bases from V and 2 bases from J, with 13 bases between. The CDR3 DNA follows: TGTGCCAGCAGTTTAGAGACGGGCGTGCGCAATCAGCCCCAGCATTTT. Translating gives CASSLETGVRNQPQHF.

This sequence joins TRBV5-1 and TRBJ2-1, with unresolved D. CDR3 length equals 12 residues. Germline-derived CDR1 and CDR2 are SGHRS and YFSETQ. V gave up 4 bases and J gave up 9 bases, with 11 bases separating them. CDR3 sequence: CASSPNEGEQFF. The CDR3 DNA is TGCGCCAGCAGCCCCAACGAAGGTGAGCAGTTCTTC.

This chain links TRBV2 with TRBJ2-7, with TRBD1 matching over 9 bases. CDR1 and CDR2 from the germline V gene are SNHLY and FYNNEI. V shed 4 bases, J shed 5 bases, and the junction held 6 bases outside the gene matches. This CDR3 is 14 amino acids long. The CDR3 is CASSGTGVMDEQYF. CDR3 DNA: TGTGCCAGCAGTGGGACAGGGGTTATGGACGAGCAGTACTTC.

In DNA form, the CDR3 reads TGTGCCAGCAGAGGTATTTGGGACAGGGGGATTGAGCAGTTCTTC. This translates into CASRGIWDRGIEQFF. J is TRBJ2-1 and V is TRBV2, with 11 bases aligning to TRBD1. V was clipped by 6 bases and J by 9 bases; unmatched bases: 10. Germline CDR1 SNHLY, CDR2 FYNNEI. This CDR3 is built from 15 residues. Based on the CDR3 plus reference TRBV2 and TRBJ2-1, the full variable domain is EPEVTQTPSHQVTQMGQEVILRCVPISNHLYFYWYRQILGQKVEFLVSFYNNEISEKSEIFDDQFSVERPDGSNFTLKIRSTKLEDSAMYFCASRGIWDRGIEQFFGPGTRLTVL.

The chain uses TRBV18 and TRBJ1-5; TRBD1 is a possible D gene (5 bases). The CDR3 covers 13 residues. Looked up from germline, CDR1 is KGHSH and CDR2 is LQKENI. With 2 bases removed from V and 5 bases from J, the gap between germline ends came to 7 bases. The CDR3 coding sequence is TGTGCCAGCTCACCAACAGGAGATCAGCCCCAGCATTTT. Its translation is CASSPTGDQPQHF.

The sample holds a few counts of this clonotype. Here the CDR3 DNA reads TGCAGCGTCGGGGGACAGGGGTATGGCTACACCTTC. It is translated as CSVGGQGYGYTF. This chain uses TRBV29-1 with TRBJ1-2; 10 bases line up with TRBD1. The CDR3 contains 12 residues. Trimming at V came to 6 bases and at J to 5 bases, leaving 3 bases not matched to a gene. In germline, CDR1 is SQVTM, CDR2 ANQGSEA. Filled out from reference TRBV29-1 and TRBJ1-2, the complete variable domain reads SAVISQKPSRDICQRGTSLTIQCQVDSQVTMMFWYRQQPGQSLTLIATANQGSEATYESGFVIDKFPISRPNLTFSTLTVSNMSPEDSSIYLCSVGGQGYGYTFGSGTRLTVV.

The chain carries TRBV10-3 and TRBJ1-1, with 11 positions matching TRBD1. The CDR3 runs to 14 residues. The V gene's germline CDR1 is ENHRY and CDR2 SYGVKD. V shed 6 bases and J 4 bases; nucleotides not matched to a gene: 4. In DNA, the CDR3 is TGTGCCATCAGCGGACAGGGGGCTACCACTGAAGCTTTCTTT. Amino acid sequence: CAISGQGATTEAFF.

The chain employs TRBV11-3 and TRBJ2-1; D remains unclear. Germline V gene lookup returns CDR1 SGHNT and CDR2 YENEEA. V lost 3 bases and J 7 bases, leaving 4 bases between the germline ends. The CDR3 is 11 residues long. CDR3 nucleotide sequence: TGTGCCAGCAGCTTTGGAAATGAGCAGTTCTTC. Translating it yields CASSFGNEQFF.